This TCR beta chain stems from a study of OX40 agonist ivuxolimab in advanced cancers. Study information: Subjects had a mean age of around 63 years, with a range of about 23 to 90; less than 90% were male.

Trimming removed 6 bases at V and 11 bases at J, with 14 bases between. This CDR3 has 12 amino acids. The germline V gene has CDR1 MNHNY and CDR2 SVGAGI (reference sequence). The data were produced by immunoSEQ multiplex PCR, yet TCRdb's version contains in-frame clones alone and is incomplete. Of about 71,000 clones in the sample, around 78% were seen once. This specimen consisted of CD4+ or CD8+ T cells sorted from blood, obtained in a trial of the OX40 agonist ivuxolimab. The source of this sequence is an adult with an advanced solid tumor such as melanoma, head and neck, liver or kidney cancer. The chain recombines TRBV6-6 with TRBJ1-5; D remains unclear. CDR3 sequence reads: CASSRTGFAQHF. The DNA of the CDR3 is TGTGCCAGCAGCCGGACGGGGTTTGCCCAGCATTTT.